The 27 T cell receptor beta chains reported below all come from one sample, sequenced in a study of blood T cell repertoires in COVID-19. TCRdb's table, derived via immunoSEQ multiplex PCR, lists solely in-frame clones and lacks some. Seen here are about 80,000 clones, around 80% observed once, and the top ten hold approximately 39%. Material for sequencing was peripheral blood. The receptors were gathered from an elderly man with active or convalescent COVID-19.

J is TRBJ1-3 and V is TRBV7-9; 7 nucleotides align to TRBD1. Germline V gene lookup returns CDR1 SEHNR and CDR2 FQNEAQ (reference sequence). Unmatched junction bases numbered 5, after V lost 5 bases and J lost 1 base. CDR3 length: 15 amino acids. CDR3: CASSPSGGSGNTIYF. DNA of the CDR3: TGTGCCAGCAGCCCATCAGGGGGATCTGGAAACACCATATATTTT.

V and J are TRBV7-8 and TRBJ2-1; 7 bases agree with TRBD1. CDR1 and CDR2 from the germline V gene are SGHVS and FQNEAQ. Trimming took 9 bases from V and 2 from J; bases not matched to a gene: 10. CDR3 length: 15 residues. The CDR3 region has the DNA TGTGCCAGTGGCCTTAACAGGGGACCCTACAATGAGCAGTTCTTC. Residues: CASGLNRGPYNEQFF.

The gene calls are TRBV6-6 and TRBJ2-1; weak D call: TRBD2 (5 bases). With 3 bases removed from V and 7 bases from J, the gap between germline ends came to 10 bases. CDR1 and CDR2 from the germline V gene are MNHNY and SVGAGI (reference sequence). The CDR3 consists of 13 residues. This CDR3 is CASSYERRNEQFF. CDR3 sequence (DNA): TGTGCCAGCAGTTATGAGAGGAGGAATGAGCAGTTCTTC.

This clone was observed once. The chain carries TRBV5-1 and TRBJ1-5; D perhaps matches TRBD1 (5 bases). Trimming took 0 bases from V and 6 from J, leaving 13 bases between them. There are 15 residues in the CDR3. The germline gives CDR1 SGHRS, CDR2 YFSETQ. CDR3 loop: CASSLASDNSQPQHF. The CDR3 region has the DNA TGCGCCAGCAGCTTGGCCTCGGACAATTCTCAGCCCCAGCATTTT.

The rearrangement uses TRBV21-1 and TRBJ2-7; the table's D call, TRBD1, has no DNA check behind it. TRBV21-1 is deemed a pseudogene. The CDR3 is 15 amino acids. CDR3 amino acids: CASSKTGTGKHEQYF. DNA for the CDR3: TGTGCCAGCAGCAAAACCGGGACAGGGAAGCACGAGCAGTACTTC.

The V call is TRBV12-3 or TRBV12-4, the J call TRBJ1-1; perhaps TRBD1 as D (5 bases). The V and J ends lost 6 bases and 3 bases respectively, with 11 bases between them. The CDR3 loop spans 13 amino acids. CDR3: CASSRDSYTEAFF. The DNA of the CDR3 is TGTGCCAGCAGCAGAGACAGCTACACTGAAGCTTTCTTT.

The chain employs TRBV7-9 and TRBJ1-2; D not resolved. Trimming left V 2 bases short and J 2 bases short, with 12 bases between. This CDR3 region has 15 residues. Germline assignment: CDR1 SEHNR and CDR2 FQNEAQ (reference sequence). The CDR3 nucleotides are TGTGCCAGCAGCTTATCTTTCTCCGGGAACTATGGCTACACCTTC. Protein sequence: CASSLSFSGNYGYTF. Full variable domain (missing parts from reference TRBV7-9 and TRBJ1-2): DTGVSQNPRHKITKRGQNVTFRCDPISEHNRLYWYRQTLGQGPEFLTYFQNEAQLEKSRLLSDRFSAERPKGSFSTLEIQRTEQGDSAMYLCASSLSFSGNYGYTFGSGTRLTVV.

CDR3 region: CASSQVRVTAGFDTEAFF. The CDR3 DNA is TGTGCCAGCAGCCAAGTAAGGGTAACAGCGGGGTTTGACACTGAAGCTTTCTTT. This chain connects TRBV4-2 to TRBJ1-1; no clear D gene. The CDR3 is 18 residues long. Germline V gene sequence: CDR1 LGHNA, CDR2 YNFKEQ. Trimming took 1 base from V and 3 from J, leaving 21 bases between them.

The chain recombines TRBV10-3 with TRBJ2-1; 9 positions agree with TRBD2. The CDR3 covers 17 residues. Trimming cost V 4 bases and J 4 bases; bases outside gene matches: 11. Per the germline V gene, CDR1 is ENHRY and CDR2 is SYGVKD. CDR3 in DNA: TGTGCCATCAGTGTCGCGACTAGCGGAGGCGGATACAATGAGCAGTTCTTC. Translating it yields CAISVATSGGGYNEQFF.

This chain links TRBV11-2 with TRBJ1-1, with 8 bases identical to TRBD1. This CDR3 is built from 13 residues. V trimming: 5 bases; J trimming: 7 bases; junction bases outside the gene matches: 6. CDR1 and CDR2 (germline): SGHAT, FQNNGV. The CDR3: CASSPGTGGEAFF. The CDR3 bases are TGTGCCAGCAGCCCCGGGACAGGTGGTGAAGCTTTCTTT.

This rearrangement joins TRBV5-1 to TRBJ1-2; TRBD1 matches at 7 bases. The CDR3 spans 14 residues. In germline, CDR1 is SGHRS, CDR2 YFSETQ. The ends lost 4 bases at V and 2 bases at J; junction bases unmatched: 5. Written as DNA, the CDR3 is TGCGCCAGCAGCCCGACAGGGATGAACTATGGCTACACCTTC. Its translation: CASSPTGMNYGYTF.

The chain uses TRBV6-5 and TRBJ1-1, with D maybe TRBD1 (6 bases). Germline assignment: CDR1 MNHEY and CDR2 SVGAGI. The CDR3 contains 12 residues. V lost 6 bases, J lost 5 bases, and 10 bases lay in between. CDR3 sequence reads: CASSARGTEAFF. For the CDR3, the DNA is TGTGCCAGCAGCGCCAGGGGAACTGAAGCTTTCTTT.

This chain uses TRBV12-3 or TRBV12-4 with TRBJ1-5; D perhaps matches TRBD1 (5 bases). V was shortened by 5 bases and J by 6 bases, with 11 bases between the two germline ends. The CDR3 covers 13 residues. The CDR3 is CASSLRDFQPQHF. The CDR3 nucleotides read TGTGCCAGCAGTCTCAGGGACTTTCAGCCCCAGCATTTT.

The table lists this clone with a count of one. The V gene is TRBV7-2, the J gene TRBJ2-1; TRBD2 aligns across 8 bases. The CDR3 is 16 amino acids. Per the germline V gene, CDR1 is SGHTA and CDR2 is FQGNSA. Unmatched junction bases numbered 3, after V lost 1 base and J lost 1 base. The CDR3 region is CASSLEAGVSYNEQFF. The CDR3 DNA reads TGTGCCAGCAGCTTAGAAGCGGGAGTATCCTACAATGAGCAGTTCTTC.

The genes are TRBV27 and TRBJ1-2; D unclear. Germline CDR1 MNHEY, CDR2 SMNVEV (reference sequence). The CDR3 is 15 residues long. The ends were cut back, 2 bases at V and 0 bases at J, with 10 bases in the middle. The DNA of the CDR3 is TGTGCCAGCAGTTTAAGGAGGGAAACTAACTATGGCTACACCTTC. Translated, it gives CASSLRRETNYGYTF.

The table lists this clone with a count of one. The J gene is TRBJ2-7, the V gene TRBV19, with 9 bases lining up with TRBD2. This CDR3 has 15 residues. In germline, CDR1 is LNHDA, CDR2 SQIVND (reference sequence). Unmatched junction bases numbered 13, after V lost 9 bases and J lost 4 bases. CDR3 protein: CASKTSGQERYEQYF. Written as DNA, the CDR3 is TGTGCCAGCAAGACTAGCGGCCAAGAGAGGTACGAGCAGTACTTC.

The V gene is TRBV7-9, the J gene TRBJ1-1; D gene ambiguous. This CDR3 is 11 amino acids long. With 6 bases removed from V and 7 bases from J, the gap between germline ends came to 9 bases. Germline CDR1 is SEHNR and CDR2 is FQNEAQ (reference sequence). CDR3 sequence reads: CASSSGIEAFF. In DNA, the CDR3 is TGTGCCAGCAGTTCCGGGATTGAAGCTTTCTTT.

The chain uses TRBV28 and TRBJ2-1, with TRBD2 matching over 14 bases. CDR3 length equals 15 residues. Germline lookup yields CDR1 MDHEN and CDR2 SYDVKM. The trim removed 7 bases at V and 10 bases at J, leaving 9 bases unmatched. CDR3 sequence reads: CASTRLAGGPREQFF. The CDR3 nucleotides are TGTGCCAGCACAAGACTAGCGGGAGGGCCAAGGGAGCAGTTCTTC.

The CDR3 loop is CASSPGLAGAYNEQFF. The CDR3 DNA sequence: TGTGCCAGCTCACCAGGACTAGCGGGGGCCTACAATGAGCAGTTCTTC. The rearrangement links TRBV18 to TRBJ2-1, with 13 bases that match TRBD2. Germline V gene data show CDR1 as KGHSH and CDR2 as LQKENI. The CDR3 is 16 amino acids. With V trimmed by 2 bases and J by 2 bases, 0 bases remained unmatched.

The sample holds a few counts of this clone. V usage is TRBV5-1 and J usage is TRBJ2-3; 9 nucleotides line up with TRBD2. The ends lost 7 bases at V and 2 bases at J; junction bases unmatched: 11. The CDR3 sequence is 16 residues long. Germline-derived CDR1 and CDR2 are SGHRS and YFSETQ. This CDR3 is CASELAGAGFTDTQYF. CDR3 in DNA: TGCGCCAGCGAATTAGCGGGGGCCGGTTTCACAGATACGCAGTATTTT. Supplemented by reference TRBV5-1 and TRBJ2-3, the full variable domain reads KAGVTQTPRYLIKTRGQQVTLSCSPISGHRSVSWYQQTPGQGLQFLFEYFSETQRNKGNFPGRFSGRQFSNSRSEMNVSTLELGDSALYLCASELAGAGFTDTQYFGPGTRLTVL.

Concerning this clone itself: The junction shows a germline mismatch at one end, possibly a read error. V is TRBV7-7 and J is TRBJ2-2; 9 bases line up with TRBD2. CDR1 and CDR2 (germline): SSHAT, FNYEAQ (reference sequence). CDR3 size: 16 residues. In DNA form, the CDR3 reads TGTGCTAGCAGCCAGCTTAGCGGGAGTAGGGCCGGGGAGCTGTTTTTT. This codes for CASSQLSGSRAGELFF.

The chain links TRBV19 to TRBJ1-3, with D tentatively TRBD1 (5 bases). Germline V CDR1 and CDR2: LNHDA, SQIVND (reference sequence). Trimming shortened V by 5 bases and J by 4 bases, and 24 bases separated the two germline ends. The CDR3 totals 18 residues. The CDR3 region has the DNA TGTGCCAGTAGTCTCCGGCGGGGGGGAGAGACCCAGGGAAACACCATATATTTT. Amino acid sequence: CASSLRRGGETQGNTIYF. Supplemented by reference TRBV19 and TRBJ1-3, the full variable domain reads DGGITQSPKYLFRKEGQNVTLSCEQNLNHDAMYWYRQDPGQGLRLIYYSQIVNDFQKGDIAEGYSVSREKKESFPLTVTSAQKNPTAFYLCASSLRRGGETQGNTIYFGEGSWLTVV.

The rearrangement links TRBV5-1 to TRBJ1-6; the match to TRBD1 covers 7 bases. The CDR3 length is 14 residues. Germline V gene sequence: CDR1 SGHRS, CDR2 YFSETQ. V dropped 4 bases and J dropped 7; count of bases not matched to a gene: 5. As DNA, the CDR3 is TGCGCCAGCAGCACCGGGACAGAAAATTCACCCCTCCACTTT. This sequence encodes CASSTGTENSPLHF. The variable domain in full, completed from reference TRBV5-1 and TRBJ1-6, reads KAGVTQTPRYLIKTRGQQVTLSCSPISGHRSVSWYQQTPGQGLQFLFEYFSETQRNKGNFPGRFSGRQFSNSRSEMNVSTLELGDSALYLCASSTGTENSPLHFGNGTRLTVT.

The rearrangement links TRBV7-9 to TRBJ2-5; 14 nucleotides match TRBD2. Germline CDR1 and CDR2: SEHNR and FQNEAQ (reference sequence). The CDR3 loop spans 16 amino acids. V dropped 7 bases and J dropped 5; count of bases not matched to a gene: 9. CDR3 DNA sequence: TGTGCCAGCACCAAGACTAGCGGGAGGGTTTTCGAGACCCAGTACTTC. This codes for CASTKTSGRVFETQYF.

The rearrangement joins TRBV7-2 to TRBJ2-5; D might be TRBD1 (5 bases). CDR3 size: 13 residues. V dropped 3 bases and J dropped 5 bases, with 10 bases sitting between them. Germline loops: CDR1 SGHTA, CDR2 FQGNSA. For the CDR3, the DNA is TGTGCCAGCAGCTTCGCAGGGTGGGAGACCCAGTACTTC. Its translation is CASSFAGWETQYF. The variable domain in full, with the rest retrieved from reference TRBV7-2 and TRBJ2-5, is GAGVSQSPSNKVTEKGKDVELRCDPISGHTALYWYRQSLGQGLEFLIYFQGNSAPDKSGLPSDRFSAERTGGSVSTLTIQRTQQEDSAVYLCASSFAGWETQYFGPGTRLLVL.

This chain links TRBV4-2 with TRBJ1-5; 7 bases line up with TRBD1. The CDR3 spans 15 residues. Germline V gene data show CDR1 as LGHNA and CDR2 as YNFKEQ. With V trimmed by 1 base and J by 7 bases, 7 bases remained unmatched. Here the CDR3 DNA reads TGTGCCAGCAGCCAAGCGGCGGACAGGTCCCAGCCCCAGCATTTT. This gives the protein CASSQAADRSQPQHF.

The V and J genes are TRBV5-1 and TRBJ1-6, with 8 bases aligning to TRBD1. This CDR3 is built from 16 residues. Trimming took 2 bases from V and 7 from J; bases not matched to a gene: 8. CDR1 and CDR2 from the germline V gene are SGHRS and YFSETQ. The CDR3 nucleotides read TGCGCCAGCAGCTTCTTCGACAGGGGATTGAATTCACCCCTCCACTTT. Amino acids: CASSFFDRGLNSPLHF.